This TCR beta chain was sequenced in a study of T cell responses to AZD1222 COVID-19 vaccine. Profiled with immunoSEQ multiplex PCR; TCRdb holds only in-frame clones, not every one. The repertoire holds approximately 120,000 clones, with more than 75% as singletons. The V end was cut by 4 bases, the J end by 6 bases, with 12 bases between. The CDR3 contains 14 residues. Germline values: CDR1 SGHTA, CDR2 FQGTGA. This clonotype was obtained from an adult in good health. This specimen was peripheral blood, taken on day 0 of AZD1222 vaccination. V is TRBV7-3 and J is TRBJ2-2; tentatively, D is TRBD1 (5 bases). This CDR3 is CASSSSGAAGELFF. CDR3 nucleotide sequence: TGTGCCAGCAGCTCCTCTGGGGCGGCCGGGGAGCTGTTTTTT. Full variable domain (rest looked up from reference TRBV7-3 and TRBJ2-2): GAGVSQTPSNKVTEKGKYVELRCDPISGHTALYWYRQSLGQGPEFLIYFQGTGAADDSGLPNDRFFAVRPEGSVSTLKIQRTERGDSAVYLCASSSSGAAGELFFGEGSRLTVL.